This TCR beta chain was sequenced for a study of T cell responses to AZD1222 COVID-19 vaccine. Whole-study findings and limits: Spike as a whole was targeted by vaccine-associated CD4 TCRs, dominant at 160-218 and 743-854. Donor demographics were predominantly white British with a female majority; clonal diversity may be underestimated.

Trimming took off 8 bases at V and 2 bases at J, with 9 bases between the two ends. The CDR3 is 13 residues long. Germline V gene data show CDR1 as KGHDR and CDR2 as SFDVKD. Method: immunoSEQ multiplex PCR; TCRdb's copy keeps in-frame clones and lacks some. This repertoire shows about 140,000 clones, approximately 92% found once; its top ten account for about 5%. As concerns this clone: The target antigen is unknown.

This sequence was found in an adult in good health. The specimen comprised peripheral blood, sampled on day 0 of AZD1222 vaccination. The chain uses TRBV24-1 and TRBJ1-5; no reliable D call. The CDR3 DNA reads TGTGCCACCATTAAGAGGGGCAATCAGCCCCAGCATTTT. This codes for CATIKRGNQPQHF.